The rows below give T cell receptor beta chains drawn from one sample of a study of identifying expanded T cells in peripheral blood. Sequenced by immunoSEQ multiplex PCR; TCRdb stores in-frame clones only, minus some. This sample yields about 85,000 clones, of which approximately 90% are seen a single time; 15% to 20% belongs to the top ten. Material for sequencing was blood. These receptors were collected from a person between 18 and 75 years old in good health. The CDR3 runs from the conserved cysteine through the conserved F or W. The D gene is left open where the match is weak. The size of a clone is reported for some rows only, either as once, few or many, or as a class for expanded clones.

TRBV5-4	-	TRBJ1-6	-	CASSLSTASSYNSPLHF	TGTGCCAGCAGCCTATCGACAGCGAGCTCCTATAATTCACCCCTCCACTTT
TRBV27	-	TRBJ1-1	TRBD1	CASSVPGQGNTEAFF	TGTGCCAGCAGTGTACCAGGACAGGGGAACACTGAAGCTTTCTTT
TRBV7-2	once	TRBJ2-3	-	CASSRGTISTDTQYF	TGTGCCAGCAGCCGAGGAACAATTAGCACAGATACGCAGTATTTT
TRBV2	-	TRBJ1-2	TRBD1	CASSSPGQGIYGYTF	TGTGCCAGCAGTAGTCCGGGACAGGGTATCTATGGCTACACCTTC
TRBV4-1	few	TRBJ1-5	-	CASSQTGFNQPQHF	TGCGCCAGCAGCCAGACAGGTTTCAATCAGCCCCAGCATTTT
TRBV16	-	TRBJ1-5	-	CASSQSLSPWPQHF	TGTGCCAGCAGCCAATCTTTGAGCCCCTGGCCCCAGCATTTT
TRBV19	-	TRBJ2-3	-	CASSTTQDFTDTQYF	TGTGCCAGTAGTACGACACAGGATTTCACAGATACGCAGTATTTT
TRBV23-1	-	TRBJ1-2	TRBD1	CASSLLARGGTNGYTF	TGCGCCAGCAGTCTGTTAGCGAGAGGGGGCACGAATGGCTACACCTTC
TRBV7-9	-	TRBJ1-2	-	CASTATGSGGYTF	TGTGCCAGCACGGCTACAGGGTCAGGGGGCTACACCTTC
TRBV7-6	-	TRBJ1-1	TRBD1	CASSTTGMNTEAFF	TGTGCCAGCAGCACGACAGGGATGAACACTGAAGCTTTCTTT
TRBV7-2	-	TRBJ2-1	TRBD1	CASSTGVYNEQFF	TGTGCCAGCAGCACAGGGGTCTACAATGAGCAGTTCTTC
TRBV7-7	-	TRBJ2-5	-	CASSALPNHIQETQYF	TGTGCCAGCAGCGCTCTACCCAACCATATCCAAGAGACCCAGTACTTC
TRBV5-4	-	TRBJ2-6	TRBD1	CASSARGPSSGANVLTF	TGTGCCAGCAGCGCCAGGGGGCCGAGCTCTGGGGCCAACGTCCTGACTTTC
TRBV27	few	TRBJ1-5	-	CASSFRAGNQPQHF	TGTGCCAGCAGTTTCCGGGCGGGCAATCAGCCCCAGCATTTT
TRBV11-2	-	TRBJ2-1	TRBD1	CASSLVTGFNEQFF	TGTGCCAGCAGCTTAGTGACAGGGTTCAATGAGCAGTTCTTC
TRBV5-6	-	TRBJ2-7	TRBD2	CASSPGGGTYEQYF	TGTGCCAGCTCCCCTGGGGGAGGGACCTACGAGCAGTACTTC
TRBV6-1	-	TRBJ2-3	TRBD2	CASSDYIGLAGSTDTQYF	TGTGCCAGCAGTGATTACATCGGACTAGCGGGGTCCACAGATACGCAGTATTTT
TRBV5-4	-	TRBJ2-7	-	CASSPSVAGGTTYEQYF	TGTGCCAGCAGCCCCTCAGTCGCGGGTGGTACAACCTACGAGCAGTACTTC
TRBV19	-	TRBJ1-2	-	CASAENYGYTF	TGTGCCAGTGCAGAGAACTATGGCTACACCTTC
TRBV19	once	TRBJ1-5	-	CASSPTGSSNQPQHF	TGTGCCAGTAGCCCCACAGGTTCTAGCAATCAGCCCCAGCATTTT
TRBV7-2	-	TRBJ1-4	-	CASSLQGSNEKLFF	TGTGCCAGCAGCTTACAGGGGAGTAATGAAAAACTGTTTTTT
TRBV5-5	once	TRBJ1-2	-	CASSLVGPSYNYGYTF	TGTGCCAGCAGCTTGGTAGGGCCTAGCTATAACTATGGCTACACCTTC
TRBV7-2	-	TRBJ2-7	-	CASSPRWGGAYEQYF	TGTGCCAGCAGCCCCAGGTGGGGGGGCGCCTACGAGCAGTACTTC
TRBV20-1	once	TRBJ1-1	-	CSARGYAEAFF	TGCAGTGCTAGAGGATACGCTGAAGCTTTCTTT
TRBV5-4	-	TRBJ2-3	TRBD1	CASRPDRATDTQYF	TGTGCCAGCAGGCCCGACAGGGCGACAGATACGCAGTATTTT
TRBV5-6	-	TRBJ1-3	-	CASTDLGAGNTIYF	TGTGCCAGCACCGACCTGGGGGCTGGAAACACCATATATTTT
TRBV6-7	-	TRBJ1-5	-	CASSYSKPGPGQPQHF	TGTGCCAGCAGTTACTCGAAGCCAGGGCCGGGACAGCCCCAGCATTTT
TRBV10-3	-	TRBJ2-2	TRBD2	CAITEGLAGTGELFF	TGTGCCATCACCGAGGGACTAGCAGGCACCGGGGAGCTGTTTTTT
TRBV2	-	TRBJ2-6	TRBD2	CASGGTGGPFSGANVLTF	TGTGCCAGCGGGGGAACGGGGGGTCCTTTCTCTGGGGCCAACGTCCTGACTTTC
TRBV10-3	once	TRBJ2-3	TRBD2	CAIRPSGGSPDTQYF	TGTGCCATCAGACCTAGCGGGGGGAGCCCAGATACGCAGTATTTT
TRBV4-3	-	TRBJ2-7	-	CASSQAAGSYEQYF	TGCGCCAGCAGCCAAGCGGCTGGGTCCTACGAGCAGTACTTC
TRBV18	-	TRBJ2-5	TRBD2	CASSPYGGAQETQYF	TGTGCCAGCTCACCTTACGGGGGGGCTCAAGAGACCCAGTACTTC
TRBV9	-	TRBJ1-1	-	CASSVGGGPMNTEAFF	TGTGCCAGCAGCGTAGGCGGGGGGCCCATGAACACTGAAGCTTTCTTT
TRBV6-4	-	TRBJ2-2	-	CASSDSGVEGGGTGELFF	TGTGCCAGCAGTGACTCGGGGGTAGAGGGGGGAGGCACCGGGGAGCTGTTTTTT
TRBV13	-	TRBJ2-5	TRBD2	CASSPVGVAGQETQYF	TGTGCCAGCAGCCCGGTGGGAGTAGCGGGCCAAGAGACCCAGTACTTC
TRBV4-3	-	TRBJ1-5	TRBD1	CASSQEADRSNQPQHF	TGCGCCAGCAGCCAAGAGGCGGACAGGAGCAATCAGCCCCAGCATTTT
TRBV18	-	TRBJ2-7	TRBD2	CASSPGLVNYEQYF	TGTGCCAGCTCACCCGGACTAGTCAACTACGAGCAGTACTTC
TRBV28	-	TRBJ1-4	-	CAIRGGEKLFF	TGTGCCATCCGGGGGGGAGAAAAACTGTTTTTT
TRBV7-9	-	TRBJ2-7	-	CASSLSYEQYF	TGTGCCAGCAGCTTATCATACGAGCAGTACTTC
TRBV19	-	TRBJ1-4	-	CASSNRGSNEKLFF	TGTGCCAGTAGCAACCGGGGAAGTAATGAAAAACTGTTTTTT
TRBV7-7	-	TRBJ2-5	-	CASSLLGTHMGQVQETQYF	TGTGCCAGCAGCTTACTCGGGACTCACATGGGACAAGTCCAAGAGACCCAGTACTTC
TRBV5-6	-	TRBJ2-6	-	CASAPSGANVLTF	TGTGCCAGCGCTCCCTCTGGGGCCAACGTCCTGACTTTC
TRBV7-2	-	TRBJ1-2	-	CASSGAGRYNYGYTF	TGTGCCAGCTCAGGGGCAGGGCGATATAACTATGGCTACACCTTC
TRBV15	once	TRBJ2-5	TRBD1	CATSPFAGDREETQYF	TGTGCCACCAGCCCTTTTGCAGGGGACAGGGAGGAGACCCAGTACTTC
TRBV9	-	TRBJ2-7	-	CASSVASAGLEQYF	TGTGCCAGCAGCGTAGCTTCGGCAGGGCTAGAGCAGTACTTC
TRBV5-1	-	TRBJ1-3	-	CASSLLGGFGNTIYF	TGCGCCAGCAGCTTGCTGGGGGGCTTTGGAAACACCATATATTTT
TRBV13	-	TRBJ2-7	-	CASSSGQSSYEQYF	TGTGCCAGCAGCTCGGGGCAGAGCTCCTACGAGCAGTACTTC
TRBV10-3	few	TRBJ2-7	TRBD1	CAISAGGEEQYF	TGTGCCATCAGTGCAGGGGGTGAGGAGCAGTACTTC
TRBV7-2	-	TRBJ1-5	-	CASTTGSQPQHF	TGTGCCAGCACCACAGGCAGTCAGCCCCAGCATTTT
TRBV25-1	-	TRBJ2-1	-	CASSGGMASYNEQFF	TGTGCCAGCAGTGGGGGCATGGCTTCCTACAATGAGCAGTTCTTC
TRBV11-2	-	TRBJ2-7	TRBD2	CASSPGRGLGTHEQYF	TGTGCCAGCAGCCCTGGAAGGGGACTAGGAACACACGAGCAGTACTTC
TRBV7-8	-	TRBJ1-4	-	CASSSSGTLEKLFF	TGTGCCAGCAGCTCGTCAGGGACCCTCGAAAAACTGTTTTTT
TRBV2	-	TRBJ1-5	-	CASSEASRPQHF	TGTGCCAGCAGTGAAGCGTCTCGGCCCCAGCATTTT
TRBV6-5	-	TRBJ2-7	-	CASRPEPGLPYEQYF	TGTGCCAGCAGACCGGAGCCGGGACTGCCTTACGAGCAGTACTTC
TRBV10-3	-	TRBJ1-3	-	CATGPGRTSGNTIYF	TGTGCCACTGGGCCAGGACGGACCTCTGGAAACACCATATATTTT
TRBV4-1	-	TRBJ2-6	TRBD1	CASSQRAPGQGVGANVLTF	TGCGCCAGCAGCCAGCGCGCTCCGGGACAGGGGGTTGGGGCCAACGTCCTGACTTTC
TRBV5-4	-	TRBJ2-5	TRBD2	CASSWGSPGLAAQETQYF	TGTGCCAGCAGCTGGGGAAGCCCGGGACTAGCGGCCCAAGAGACCCAGTACTTC